The rows below give T cell receptor beta chains drawn from one sample of a study of blood T cell repertoires in COVID-19. The assay was immunoSEQ multiplex PCR, and TCRdb's table has in-frame clones only and misses some. The profile shows 390,000 or so clones, around 91% of them singletons. The sample consisted of PBMCs or T cells enriched from blood (not recorded which). The receptors were gathered from a young man who had recovered from COVID-19. The CDR3 runs from the conserved cysteine through the conserved F or W. The D gene is left open where the match is weak. Clone size is stated in some rows and not others, as once, few, many or a class when expanded.

TGCGCCAGCAGCTTGAACGGGAGACGCGTTCAGTACTTC | CASSLNGRRVQYF | TRBV5-1 | - | TRBJ2-4 | -
TGTGCCAGTAGTACGCAGGGAACCTACGAGCAGTACTTC | CASSTQGTYEQYF | TRBV19 | - | TRBJ2-7 | -
TGTGCCAGCAGCTCTGTTACTAGCGGGGGGGCTTACAATGAGCAGTTCTTC | CASSSVTSGGAYNEQFF | TRBV7-6 | - | TRBJ2-1 | TRBD2
TGTGCCAGCAGCCCCCCGACGGGTAATGGCTACACCTTC | CASSPPTGNGYTF | TRBV12-3/TRBV12-4 | - | TRBJ1-2 | -
TGTGCCAGCACCCTCGGACTGGCTCCAGATACGCAGTATTTT | CASTLGLAPDTQYF | TRBV6-5 | - | TRBJ2-3 | -
TGTGCCAGCACCTCCCTATCAGGGCTAGGCACTGAAGCTTTCTTT | CASTSLSGLGTEAFF | TRBV7-9 | - | TRBJ1-1 | -
TGCAGCGTGCTGGTCGGGGATGAAGCTTTCTTT | CSVLVGDEAFF | TRBV29-1 | - | TRBJ1-1 | -
TGTGCCAGCAGCTTTACCGTCGGACACTCCTATGGCTACACCTTC | CASSFTVGHSYGYTF | TRBV5-5 | - | TRBJ1-2 | -
TGTGCCAGCAGCCAATACCGGTCTGGGGCCAACGTCCTGACTTTC | CASSQYRSGANVLTF | TRBV11-2 | - | TRBJ2-6 | -
TGTGCCAGCAGTTCGAAGGGGGCGCGAGCTTTCTTT | CASSSKGARAFF | TRBV6-2/TRBV6-3 | - | TRBJ1-1 | TRBD1
TGTGCCAGCGCCCAGGGGGTCTGGGACACTGAAGCTTTCTTT | CASAQGVWDTEAFF | TRBV6-6 | - | TRBJ1-1 | TRBD1
TGTGCCAGCAGTACCGGACAGGGGAATGATGGCTACACCTTC | CASSTGQGNDGYTF | TRBV28 | - | TRBJ1-2 | TRBD1
TGTGCCACCGACAGGGGAGCCGCGGGATACAATGAGCAGTTCTTC | CATDRGAAGYNEQFF | TRBV19 | once | TRBJ2-1 | TRBD1
TGTGCCAGTAGTATAGGACTCGGGACAGGGGGTATTATGAACACTGAAGCTTTCTTT | CASSIGLGTGGIMNTEAFF | TRBV19 | few | TRBJ1-1 | TRBD1
TGTGCCAGCTCACCCTGGACAGGGAGGGCCGTCAGTGAGCAGTTCTTC | CASSPWTGRAVSEQFF | TRBV18 | - | TRBJ2-1 | -
TGTGCCAGCAGAAGGGTGGGCAGGGGGCGGACGGATATGCATACCTTC | CASRRVGRGRTDMHTF | TRBV11-2 | - | TRBJ1-2 | TRBD1
TGTGCCAGCAGCAGGGTGGGGGGATCATACAATGAGCAGTTCTTC | CASSRVGGSYNEQFF | TRBV5-4 | once | TRBJ2-1 | -
TGTGCCAGCATCAGGGGGTCCCAAGAGACCCAGTACTTC | CASIRGSQETQYF | TRBV7-2 | - | TRBJ2-5 | TRBD1
TGTGCCAGCAGTTTCTCTACTGAAGCTTTCTTT | CASSFSTEAFF | TRBV12-3/TRBV12-4 | - | TRBJ1-1 | -
TGTGCCAGCAGTGAAATTATGCTAGCGGGCTACGAGCAGTACTTC | CASSEIMLAGYEQYF | TRBV6-1 | - | TRBJ2-7 | TRBD2
TGTGCCAGCAGCCAAGTTGAGGGTCTCAATGAGCAGTTCTTC | CASSQVEGLNEQFF | TRBV3-1/TRBV3-2 | few | TRBJ2-1 | -
TGTGCCAGCAGCTTAGAAGTGAGACAGAGCCCGAATGAAGCTTTCTTT | CASSLEVRQSPNEAFF | TRBV7-6 | - | TRBJ1-1 | -
TGTGCCAGCAGTTTACGGGAGAACACCGGGGAGCTGTTTTTT | CASSLRENTGELFF | TRBV27 | - | TRBJ2-2 | -
TGTGCCAGCAGCCCAGGACAGGGAAACTACGAGCAGTACTTC | CASSPGQGNYEQYF | TRBV7-3 | - | TRBJ2-7 | TRBD1
TGTGCCAGTAGTATAGATTGGCGGACAGGGGTCTACGAGCAGTACTTC | CASSIDWRTGVYEQYF | TRBV19 | - | TRBJ2-7 | TRBD1
TGTGCCAGCAGTGTCACAGGACAGGTTGGGACTGAAGCTTTCTTT | CASSVTGQVGTEAFF | TRBV25-1 | - | TRBJ1-1 | TRBD1
TGTGCCAGCTCACCCCCAGGATTCTACGAGCAGTACTTC | CASSPPGFYEQYF | TRBV18 | - | TRBJ2-7 | -
TGTGCCAGCAGTTACTCCGCAGGGGCGGGTGGCACTGAAGCTTTCTTT | CASSYSAGAGGTEAFF | TRBV6-5 | - | TRBJ1-1 | -
TGTGCCAGCAGCCTCGGGACAGGGGATGGCTACACCTTC | CASSLGTGDGYTF | TRBV28 | - | TRBJ1-2 | TRBD1
TGCAGCGTTACCGGGACAGGGGGCTTCGGGACTGAAGCTTTCTTT | CSVTGTGGFGTEAFF | TRBV29-1 | - | TRBJ1-1 | TRBD1
TGTGCCAGCAGCTCGGGACAGGGGGCGGGAACTGAAGCTTTCTTT | CASSSGQGAGTEAFF | TRBV11-1 | - | TRBJ1-1 | TRBD1
TGTGCCAGCAACCGGGACAGGGGGTCCGGGGAGCTGTTTTTT | CASNRDRGSGELFF | TRBV18 | - | TRBJ2-2 | TRBD1
TGTGCCATCAGCCCCACTAGCGGGGGGGCAGGGACCTACAATGAGCAGTTCTTC | CAISPTSGGAGTYNEQFF | TRBV10-3 | - | TRBJ2-1 | TRBD2
TGTGCCAGCAGTTTCACGCGGTCTGGGAACACTGAAGCTTTCTTT | CASSFTRSGNTEAFF | TRBV28 | - | TRBJ1-1 | -
TGCGCCAGCAGTGAGGCGCTAGCGGGGGGGCACAATGAGCAGTTCTTC | CASSEALAGGHNEQFF | TRBV10-1 | - | TRBJ2-1 | TRBD2
TGTGCCAGCAGTTACAAGGACACGCATAGCAATCAGCCCCAGCATTTT | CASSYKDTHSNQPQHF | TRBV6-5 | - | TRBJ1-5 | -
TGTGCCAGTAGGCGTCCGGGGAACACCGGGGAGCTGTTTTTT | CASRRPGNTGELFF | TRBV19 | - | TRBJ2-2 | -
TGCGCCAGCAGCCAAGATCTTGTCCCAGGCTCCTACGAGCAGTACTTC | CASSQDLVPGSYEQYF | TRBV4-1 | - | TRBJ2-7 | -
TGTGCCAGCAGCTTGGGACAGGGGGCGCGTCGGGAGCTGTTTTTT | CASSLGQGARRELFF | TRBV5-5 | - | TRBJ2-2 | TRBD1
TGTGCCAGCAGCTTTCAGGGTCACACTGAAGCTTTCTTT | CASSFQGHTEAFF | TRBV7-8 | - | TRBJ1-1 | -
TGTGCCAGCTCACCTCGATCGGGGAGCCTTACTGAAGCTTTCTTT | CASSPRSGSLTEAFF | TRBV18 | - | TRBJ1-1 | -
TGTGCCTGGAGTCAAATGGAGTACGAGCAGTACTTC | CAWSQMEYEQYF | TRBV30 | - | TRBJ2-7 | -
TGTGCCAGCAGTGAAGCCTCCGGGACAGCTAATGAAAAACTGTTTTTT | CASSEASGTANEKLFF | TRBV6-1 | - | TRBJ1-4 | TRBD1
TGTGCCAGCAGTTCTAACAGGGAGAGTGGCTACACCTTC | CASSSNRESGYTF | TRBV6-5 | - | TRBJ1-2 | -
TGCGCCAGCAGCAAAAAGGAGTGGTTGGGCGAGCAGTACTTC | CASSKKEWLGEQYF | TRBV10-1 | - | TRBJ2-7 | -
TGTGCTAGTGGTTCCGGACAGGGGAATAGCTATGGCTACACCTTC | CASGSGQGNSYGYTF | TRBV12-5 | - | TRBJ1-2 | TRBD1
TGCGCCAGCAGCTTGGACACCGGGACAGGGAATTACGAGCAGTACTTC | CASSLDTGTGNYEQYF | TRBV5-1 | - | TRBJ2-7 | TRBD1
TGTGCCAGCAGCCCCGGGACAGGGGGCGATGAGCAGTTCTTC | CASSPGTGGDEQFF | TRBV7-9 | - | TRBJ2-1 | TRBD1
TGCGCCAGCAGCCACCTGGACAGGTCCAGGAGAGAAGCTTTCTTT | CASSHLDRSRREAFF | TRBV4-1 | - | TRBJ1-1 | TRBD1
TGTGCCAGCAGGATAGGAGGGAGGCCCACAGATACGCAGTATTTT | CASRIGGRPTDTQYF | TRBV5-4 | few | TRBJ2-3 | -
TGTGCCAGTAGTATAGATAGATCGACGCAGTATTTT | CASSIDRSTQYF | TRBV19 | - | TRBJ2-3 | -
TGTGCCAGCAGAACCACCGCGGGACTAGCGCAAGAGACCCAGTACTTC | CASRTTAGLAQETQYF | TRBV2 | - | TRBJ2-5 | TRBD2
TGTGCCAGCAGCTACCAGGGAAACTACAATGAGCAGTTCTTC | CASSYQGNYNEQFF | TRBV3-1/TRBV3-2 | - | TRBJ2-1 | -
TGCGCCAGCAGCTATGGGACAGGCTCCTACGAGCAGTACTTC | CASSYGTGSYEQYF | TRBV5-1 | - | TRBJ2-7 | TRBD1
TGTGCCAGCAGTGAATGGTCAGGGATGGGGAACACTGAAGCTTTCTTT | CASSEWSGMGNTEAFF | TRBV6-1 | - | TRBJ1-1 | -
TGTGCCAGCAGGACTCGACGGGAGGGAAACACCATATATTTT | CASRTRREGNTIYF | TRBV27 | - | TRBJ1-3 | -
TGTGCCAGCAGCTTGAAGATGGCCCACTATAATTCACCCCTCCACTTT | CASSLKMAHYNSPLHF | TRBV5-4 | - | TRBJ1-6 | -
TGTGCCAGCAGCCACGTGAATAGCGGGGCCAACCGGAACATTCAGTACTTC | CASSHVNSGANRNIQYF | TRBV3-1/TRBV3-2 | - | TRBJ2-4 | TRBD2
TGTGCCAGCAGCTTAGATCGTTTGTCACCCCTCCACTTT | CASSLDRLSPLHF | TRBV11-3 | - | TRBJ1-6 | -
TGTGCCAGCAGTTTCCGGACAGGGGGTAGGGAGACCCAGTACTTC | CASSFRTGGRETQYF | TRBV6-5 | - | TRBJ2-5 | TRBD1